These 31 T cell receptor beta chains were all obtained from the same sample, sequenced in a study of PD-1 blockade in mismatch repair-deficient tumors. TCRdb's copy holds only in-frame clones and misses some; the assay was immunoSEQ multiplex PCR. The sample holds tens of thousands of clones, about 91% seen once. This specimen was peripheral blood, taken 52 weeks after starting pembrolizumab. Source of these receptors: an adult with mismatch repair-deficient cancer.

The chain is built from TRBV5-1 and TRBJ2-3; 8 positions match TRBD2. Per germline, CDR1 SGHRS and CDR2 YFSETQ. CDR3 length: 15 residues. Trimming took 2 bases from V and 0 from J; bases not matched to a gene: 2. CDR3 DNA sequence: TGCGCCAGCAGCTTTACTAGCGGCAGCACAGATACGCAGTATTTT. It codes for CASSFTSGSTDTQYF.

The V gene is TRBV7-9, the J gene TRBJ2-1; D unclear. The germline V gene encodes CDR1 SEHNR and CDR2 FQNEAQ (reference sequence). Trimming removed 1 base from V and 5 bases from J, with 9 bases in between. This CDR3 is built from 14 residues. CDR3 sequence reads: CASSLVGINNEQFF. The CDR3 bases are TGTGCCAGCAGCTTAGTAGGGATCAACAATGAGCAGTTCTTC.

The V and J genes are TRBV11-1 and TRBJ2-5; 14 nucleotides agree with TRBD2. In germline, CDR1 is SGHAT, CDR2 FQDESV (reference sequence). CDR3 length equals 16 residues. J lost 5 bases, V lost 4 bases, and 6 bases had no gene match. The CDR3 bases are TGTGCCAGCAGCTGGCGGACTAGCGGGAGGCACGAGACCCAGTACTTC. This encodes CASSWRTSGRHETQYF.

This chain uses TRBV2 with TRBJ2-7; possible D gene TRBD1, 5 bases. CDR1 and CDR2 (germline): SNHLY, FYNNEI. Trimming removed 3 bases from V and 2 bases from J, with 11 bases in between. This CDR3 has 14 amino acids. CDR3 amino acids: CASSEGQGTYEQYF. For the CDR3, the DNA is TGTGCCAGCAGTGAGGGTCAGGGAACCTACGAGCAGTACTTC.

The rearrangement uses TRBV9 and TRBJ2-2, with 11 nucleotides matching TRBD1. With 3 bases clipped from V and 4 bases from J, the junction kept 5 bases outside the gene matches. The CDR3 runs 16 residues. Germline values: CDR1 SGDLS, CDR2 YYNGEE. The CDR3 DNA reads TGTGCCAGCAGCGCACCCGGGACAGGGGGCACCGGGGAGCTGTTTTTT. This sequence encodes CASSAPGTGGTGELFF.

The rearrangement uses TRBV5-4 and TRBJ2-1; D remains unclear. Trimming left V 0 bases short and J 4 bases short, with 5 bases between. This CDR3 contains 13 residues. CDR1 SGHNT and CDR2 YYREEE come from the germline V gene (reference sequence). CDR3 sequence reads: CASSLVEYNEQFF. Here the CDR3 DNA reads TGTGCCAGCAGCTTGGTTGAGTACAATGAGCAGTTCTTC.

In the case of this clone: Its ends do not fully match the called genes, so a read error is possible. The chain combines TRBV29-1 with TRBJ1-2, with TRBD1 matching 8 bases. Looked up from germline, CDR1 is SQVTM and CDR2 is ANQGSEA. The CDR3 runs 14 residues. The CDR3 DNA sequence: TGCAGCGTTGAATCCCCGGGACAGGCTTCACGATTTAGCTTC. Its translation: CSVESPGQASRFSF.

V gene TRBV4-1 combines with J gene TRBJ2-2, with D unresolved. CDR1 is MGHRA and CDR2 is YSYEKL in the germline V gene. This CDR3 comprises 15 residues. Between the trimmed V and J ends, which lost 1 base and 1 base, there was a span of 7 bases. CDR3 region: CASSQVQMNTGELFF. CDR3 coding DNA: TGCGCCAGCAGCCAAGTACAGATGAACACCGGGGAGCTGTTTTTT.

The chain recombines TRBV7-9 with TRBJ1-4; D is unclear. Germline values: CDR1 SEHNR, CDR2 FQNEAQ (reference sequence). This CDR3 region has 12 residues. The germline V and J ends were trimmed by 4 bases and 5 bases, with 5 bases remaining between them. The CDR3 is CASSWQNEKLFF. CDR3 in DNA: TGTGCCAGCAGCTGGCAAAATGAAAAACTGTTTTTT.

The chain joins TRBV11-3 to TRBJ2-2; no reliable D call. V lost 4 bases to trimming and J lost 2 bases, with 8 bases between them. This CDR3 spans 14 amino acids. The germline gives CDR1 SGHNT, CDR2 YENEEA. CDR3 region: CASSSQTNTGELFF. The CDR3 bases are TGTGCCAGCAGCTCCCAGACTAACACCGGGGAGCTGTTTTTT.

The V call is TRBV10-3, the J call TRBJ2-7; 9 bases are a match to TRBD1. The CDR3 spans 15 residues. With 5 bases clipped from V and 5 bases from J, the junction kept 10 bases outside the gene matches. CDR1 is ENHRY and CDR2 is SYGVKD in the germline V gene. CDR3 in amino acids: CAISIEARTGDEQYF. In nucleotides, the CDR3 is TGTGCCATCAGTATAGAAGCTAGGACAGGGGACGAGCAGTACTTC.

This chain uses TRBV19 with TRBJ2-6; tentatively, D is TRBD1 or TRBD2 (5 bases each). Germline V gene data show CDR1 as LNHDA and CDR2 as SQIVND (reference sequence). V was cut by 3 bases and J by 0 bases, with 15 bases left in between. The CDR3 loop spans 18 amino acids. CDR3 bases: TGTGCCAGTAGTATCCCCCCGGGACGATCCTCTGGGGCCAACGTCCTGACTTTC. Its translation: CASSIPPGRSSGANVLTF.

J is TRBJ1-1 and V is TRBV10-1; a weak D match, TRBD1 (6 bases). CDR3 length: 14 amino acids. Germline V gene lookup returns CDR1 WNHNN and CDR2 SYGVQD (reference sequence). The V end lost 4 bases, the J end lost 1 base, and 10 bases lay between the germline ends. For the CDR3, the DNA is TGCGCCAGCAGTGCCGGGGGCCCGAACACTGAAGCTTTCTTT. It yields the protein CASSAGGPNTEAFF.

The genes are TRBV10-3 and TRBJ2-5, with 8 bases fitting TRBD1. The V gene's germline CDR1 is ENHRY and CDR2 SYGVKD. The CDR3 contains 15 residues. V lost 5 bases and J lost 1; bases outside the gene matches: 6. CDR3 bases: TGTGCCATCAGTACACTAACAGGGGGCCAAGAGACCCAGTACTTC. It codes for CAISTLTGGQETQYF.

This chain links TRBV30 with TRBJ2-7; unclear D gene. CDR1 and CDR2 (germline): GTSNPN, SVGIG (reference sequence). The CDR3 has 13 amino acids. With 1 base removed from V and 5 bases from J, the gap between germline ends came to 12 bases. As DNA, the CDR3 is TGTGCCTGGAGTGACGCCGTGGGCCACGAGCAGTACTTC. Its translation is CAWSDAVGHEQYF.

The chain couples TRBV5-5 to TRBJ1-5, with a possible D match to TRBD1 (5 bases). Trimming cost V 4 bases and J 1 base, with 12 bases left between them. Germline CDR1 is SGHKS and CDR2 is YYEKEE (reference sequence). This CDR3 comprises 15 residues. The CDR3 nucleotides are TGTGCCAGCAGCCCGGGATGGGGGAGCAATCAGCCCCAGCATTTT. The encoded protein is CASSPGWGSNQPQHF.

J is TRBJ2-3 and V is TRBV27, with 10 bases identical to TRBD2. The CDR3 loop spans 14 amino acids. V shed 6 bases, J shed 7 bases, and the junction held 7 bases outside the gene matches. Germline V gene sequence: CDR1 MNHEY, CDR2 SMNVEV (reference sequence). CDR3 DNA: TGTGCCAGCAGGACCGGGACTAGCGTTAATACGCAGTATTTT. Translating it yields CASRTGTSVNTQYF.

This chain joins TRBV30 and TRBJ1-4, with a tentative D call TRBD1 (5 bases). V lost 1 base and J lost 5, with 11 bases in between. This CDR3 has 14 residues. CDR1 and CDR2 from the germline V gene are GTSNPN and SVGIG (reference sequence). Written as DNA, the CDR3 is TGTGCCTGGAGTGACGATAAGGGGAATGAAAAACTGTTTTTT. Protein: CAWSDDKGNEKLFF.

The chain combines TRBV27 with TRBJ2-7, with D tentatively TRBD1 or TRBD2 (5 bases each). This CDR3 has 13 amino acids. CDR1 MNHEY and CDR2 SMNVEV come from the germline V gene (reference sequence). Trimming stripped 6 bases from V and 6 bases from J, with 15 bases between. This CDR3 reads CASSWGSFTEQYF. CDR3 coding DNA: TGTGCCAGCAGCTGGGGGAGCTTCACCGAGCAGTACTTC.

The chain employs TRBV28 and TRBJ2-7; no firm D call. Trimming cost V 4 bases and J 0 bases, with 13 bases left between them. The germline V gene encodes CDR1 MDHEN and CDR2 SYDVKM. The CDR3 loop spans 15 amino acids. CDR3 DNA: TGTGCCAGCAGTTCGGGCAGCCGAAGCTCCTACGAGCAGTACTTC. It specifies CASSSGSRSSYEQYF.

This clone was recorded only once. The CDR3 protein is CASSPGTSGLEQFF. CDR3 in DNA: TGTGCCAGCAGTCCCGGGACTAGCGGGCTGGAGCAGTTCTTC. V usage is TRBV27 and J usage is TRBJ2-1, with 12 bases matching TRBD2. The length of the CDR3 is 14 residues. V shed 5 bases, J shed 10 bases, and the junction held 6 bases outside the gene matches. Germline CDR1 and CDR2: MNHEY and SMNVEV (reference sequence).

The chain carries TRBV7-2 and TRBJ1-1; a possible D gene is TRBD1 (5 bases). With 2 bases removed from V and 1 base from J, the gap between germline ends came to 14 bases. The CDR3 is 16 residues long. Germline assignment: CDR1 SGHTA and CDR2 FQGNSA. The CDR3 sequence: CASSLWAGSANTEAFF. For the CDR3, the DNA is TGTGCCAGCAGCTTATGGGCAGGGAGCGCGAACACTGAAGCTTTCTTT.

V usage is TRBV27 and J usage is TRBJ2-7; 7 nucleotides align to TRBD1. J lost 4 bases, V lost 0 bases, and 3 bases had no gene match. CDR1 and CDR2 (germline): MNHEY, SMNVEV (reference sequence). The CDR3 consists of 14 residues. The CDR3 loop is CASSLSTGRYEQYF. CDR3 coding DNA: TGTGCCAGCAGTTTATCGACAGGGCGGTACGAGCAGTACTTC.

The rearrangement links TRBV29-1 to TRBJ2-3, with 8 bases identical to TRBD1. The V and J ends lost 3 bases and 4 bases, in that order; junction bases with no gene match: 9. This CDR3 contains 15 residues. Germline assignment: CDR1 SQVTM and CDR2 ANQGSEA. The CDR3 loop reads CSVDLDREVPDTQYF. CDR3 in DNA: TGCAGCGTTGACCTGGACAGGGAAGTCCCAGATACGCAGTATTTT.

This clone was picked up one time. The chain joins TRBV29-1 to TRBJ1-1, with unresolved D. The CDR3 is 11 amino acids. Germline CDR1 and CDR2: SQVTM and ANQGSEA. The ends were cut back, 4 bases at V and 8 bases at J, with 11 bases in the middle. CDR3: CSVADNKEAFF. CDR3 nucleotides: TGCAGCGTTGCCGACAATAAGGAAGCTTTCTTT.

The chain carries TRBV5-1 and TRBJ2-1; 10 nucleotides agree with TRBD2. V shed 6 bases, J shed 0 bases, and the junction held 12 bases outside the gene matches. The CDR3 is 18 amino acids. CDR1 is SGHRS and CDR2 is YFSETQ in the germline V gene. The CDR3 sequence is CASTDGGLAFSSYNEQFF. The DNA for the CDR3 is TGCGCCAGCACCGACGGGGGACTAGCGTTTAGCTCCTACAATGAGCAGTTCTTC.

The CDR3, as DNA: TGTGCCAGCAGCTCCACGGGACAGGACGCCTACGAGCAGTACTTC. Residues: CASSSTGQDAYEQYF. The chain couples TRBV6-6 to TRBJ2-7, with TRBD1 matching 8 bases. Germline values: CDR1 MNHNY, CDR2 SVGAGI (reference sequence). The CDR3 spans 15 residues. J was trimmed by 2 bases and V by 6 bases; bases with no gene match: 9.

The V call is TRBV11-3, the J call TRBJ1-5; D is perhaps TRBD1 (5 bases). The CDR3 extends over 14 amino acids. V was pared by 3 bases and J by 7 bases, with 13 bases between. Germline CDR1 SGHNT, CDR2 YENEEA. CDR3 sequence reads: CASSFAGLGQPQHF. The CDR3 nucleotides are TGTGCCAGCAGCTTTGCGGGGCTGGGCCAGCCCCAGCATTTT.

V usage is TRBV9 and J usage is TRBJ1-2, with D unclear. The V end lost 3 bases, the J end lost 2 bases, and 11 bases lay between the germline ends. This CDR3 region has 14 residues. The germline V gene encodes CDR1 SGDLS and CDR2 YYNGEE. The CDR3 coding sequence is TGTGCCAGCAGCGGTAGTCGGAGGAACTATGGCTACACCTTC. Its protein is CASSGSRRNYGYTF.

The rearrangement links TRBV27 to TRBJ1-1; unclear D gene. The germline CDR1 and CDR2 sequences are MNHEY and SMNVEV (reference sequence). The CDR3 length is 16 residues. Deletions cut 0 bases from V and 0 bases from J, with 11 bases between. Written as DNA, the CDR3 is TGTGCCAGCAGTTTATCGATGCACAGCATGAACACTGAAGCTTTCTTT. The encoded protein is CASSLSMHSMNTEAFF.

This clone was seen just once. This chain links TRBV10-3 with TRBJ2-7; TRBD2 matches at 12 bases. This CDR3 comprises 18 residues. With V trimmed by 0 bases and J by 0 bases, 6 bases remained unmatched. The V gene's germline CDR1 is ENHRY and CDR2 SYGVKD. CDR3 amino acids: CAISESGLAGGISYEQYF. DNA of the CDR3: TGTGCCATCAGTGAGTCGGGACTAGCGGGTGGAATCTCCTACGAGCAGTACTTC.